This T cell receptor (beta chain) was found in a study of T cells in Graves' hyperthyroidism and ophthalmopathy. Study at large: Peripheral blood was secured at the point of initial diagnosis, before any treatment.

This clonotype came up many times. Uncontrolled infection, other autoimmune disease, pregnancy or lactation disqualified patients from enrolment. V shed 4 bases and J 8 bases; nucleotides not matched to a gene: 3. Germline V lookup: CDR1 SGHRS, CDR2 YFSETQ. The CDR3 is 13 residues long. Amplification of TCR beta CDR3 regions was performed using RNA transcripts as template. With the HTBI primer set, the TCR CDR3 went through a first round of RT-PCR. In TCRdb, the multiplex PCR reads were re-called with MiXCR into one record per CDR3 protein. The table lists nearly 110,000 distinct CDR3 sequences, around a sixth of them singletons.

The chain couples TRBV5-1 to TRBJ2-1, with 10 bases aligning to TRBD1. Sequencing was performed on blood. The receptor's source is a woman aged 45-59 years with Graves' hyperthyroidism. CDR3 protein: CASSPGQGDEQFF. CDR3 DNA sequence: TGCGCCAGCAGCCCCGGACAGGGGGATGAGCAGTTCTTC. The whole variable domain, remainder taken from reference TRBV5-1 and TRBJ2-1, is KAGVTQTPRYLIKTRGQQVTLSCSPISGHRSVSWYQQTPGQGLQFLFEYFSETQRNKGNFPGRFSGRQFSNSRSEMNVSTLELGDSALYLCASSPGQGDEQFFGPGTRLTVL.